These T cell receptor beta chains were read from a single sample in a study of T-cell memory formation after mild COVID-19. TCRdb ran MiXCR on the 5' RACE reads and lists one entry per CDR3 protein. The top ten clones hold 2.1% of a sample with 200,000 to 300,000 distinct CDR3 sequences, just over 15% of them seen once. The sample taken for sequencing was PBMCs or a T cell subset sorted from them (not recorded which). The receptors originated from an adult woman who had mild COVID-19 (a few samples of this study predate the infection). Cell type and time point are not known. Each CDR3 is given with its conserved first and last residue. D genes are given only for firm matches. Size values are once, few and many counts, or a class for expanded clones, and some rows have none.

v_gene	abundance	j_gene	d_gene	CDR3nt	CDR3aa
TRBV24-1	.	TRBJ2-5	.	TGTGCCACCAGGAAGCGGGCGGGGGAGACCCAGTACTTC	CATRKRAGETQYF
TRBV12-3/TRBV12-4	many	TRBJ1-5	.	TGTGCCAGCAGTTTTGGTCAGCCCCAGCATTTT	CASSFGQPQHF
TRBV5-1	few	TRBJ2-2	TRBD1	TGCGCCAGCAGCTTGGGACAGGGCACGAACACCGGGGAGCTGTTTTTT	CASSLGQGTNTGELFF
TRBV6-4	many	TRBJ2-1	TRBD1	TGTGCCAGCAGTCCTGGACAGGGCGCCTACAATGAGCAGTTCTTC	CASSPGQGAYNEQFF
TRBV12-3/TRBV12-4	few	TRBJ2-5	.	TGTGCCAGCAGTTTCGCGGGGAAAGAGACCCAGTACTTC	CASSFAGKETQYF
TRBV20-1	few	TRBJ1-5	.	TGCAGTGCTAGAGGGGTGGCAGGTCAGCCCCAGCATTTT	CSARGVAGQPQHF
TRBV6-1	.	TRBJ1-1	.	TGTGCCAGCAGTGAAAGGGGATTCATGAACACTGAAGCTTTCTTT	CASSERGFMNTEAFF
TRBV20-1	.	TRBJ2-5	TRBD2	TGCAGTGCTAGAGCTTCTGCTAGCGGGGGGTCGGGGACCCAGTACTTC	CSARASASGGSGTQYF
TRBV2	.	TRBJ2-4	.	TGTGCCAGCACGGCGGTCGTGTACATTCAGTACTTC	CASTAVVYIQYF
TRBV2	.	TRBJ2-7	.	TGTGCCAGCATCCCCCTGGAGGTCTATCATTTCTACGAGCAGTACTTC	CASIPLEVYHFYEQYF
TRBV2	few	TRBJ2-1	TRBD2	TGTGCCAGCAGTCTAGCGGACCACAATGAGCAGTTCTTC	CASSLADHNEQFF
TRBV7-2	.	TRBJ2-5	.	TGTGCCAGCAGCTTTGGTGTCGGGGCAGGCAGAGAGACCCAGTACTTC	CASSFGVGAGRETQYF
TRBV9	.	TRBJ2-5	.	TGTGCCAGCAGCGCCGTTGGGGGAGTAGAGACCCAGTACTTC	CASSAVGGVETQYF
TRBV15	many	TRBJ1-5	.	TGTGCCACCAGGAGGGGGGAGGCGAGGTATGGTGGCAATCAGCCCCAGCATTTT	CATRRGEARYGGNQPQHF
TRBV4-3	few	TRBJ2-2	.	TGCGCCAGCAGCCAAGAACGGGGTATTCACGGGGAGCTGTTTTTT	CASSQERGIHGELFF
TRBV3-1	.	TRBJ2-5	.	TGTGCCAGCAGCCAAGCTCGGGGACTCACGTACCAAGAGACCCAGTACTTC	CASSQARGLTYQETQYF
TRBV7-9	.	TRBJ2-7	.	TGTGCCAGCAGCTTAGCTCCTCTAGCAATGGACTACGAGCAGTACTTC	CASSLAPLAMDYEQYF
TRBV30	.	TRBJ2-7	.	TGTGCCTGGAGTATCGGAGAGGCCTACGAGCAGTACTTC	CAWSIGEAYEQYF
TRBV3-1	.	TRBJ1-5	.	TGTGCCAGCAGCCAGTGGGACGGCGCCGTAAGCAATCAGCCCCAGCATTTT	CASSQWDGAVSNQPQHF
TRBV3-1	.	TRBJ2-1	.	TGTGCCAGCAGCCACGCAAGGGGAGAGCAGTTCTTC	CASSHARGEQFF
TRBV20-1	few	TRBJ2-5	.	TGCAGTGCTCCGCTGCGGAGCGGGTCGGGGGAGACCCAGTACTTC	CSAPLRSGSGETQYF